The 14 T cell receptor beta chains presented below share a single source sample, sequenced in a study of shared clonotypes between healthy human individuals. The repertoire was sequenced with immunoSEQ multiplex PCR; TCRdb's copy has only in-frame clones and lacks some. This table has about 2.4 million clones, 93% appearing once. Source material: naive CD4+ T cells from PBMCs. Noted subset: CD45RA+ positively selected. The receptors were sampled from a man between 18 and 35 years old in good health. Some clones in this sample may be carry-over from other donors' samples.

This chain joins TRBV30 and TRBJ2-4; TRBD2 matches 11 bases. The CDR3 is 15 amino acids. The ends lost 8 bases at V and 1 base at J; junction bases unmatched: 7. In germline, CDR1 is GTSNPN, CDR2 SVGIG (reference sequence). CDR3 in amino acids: CAGGTSGGAKNIQYF. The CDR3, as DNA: TGTGCCGGCGGGACTAGCGGTGGGGCCAAAAACATTCAGTACTTC. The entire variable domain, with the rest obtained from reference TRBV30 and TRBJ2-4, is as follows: SQTIHQWPATLVQPVGSPLSLECTVEGTSNPNLYWYRQAAGRGLQLLFYSVGIGQISSEVPQNLSASRPQDRQFILSSKKLLLSDSGFYLCAGGTSGGAKNIQYFGAGTRLSVL.

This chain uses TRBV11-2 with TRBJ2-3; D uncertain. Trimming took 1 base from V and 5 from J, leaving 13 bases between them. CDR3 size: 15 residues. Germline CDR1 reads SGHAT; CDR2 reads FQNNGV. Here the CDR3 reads CASSLGTQSVDTQYF. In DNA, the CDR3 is TGTGCCAGCAGCTTAGGGACCCAGAGCGTAGATACGCAGTATTTT. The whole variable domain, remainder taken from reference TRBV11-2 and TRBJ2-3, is EAGVAQSPRYKIIEKRQSVAFWCNPISGHATLYWYQQILGQGPKLLIQFQNNGVVDDSQLPKDRFSAERLKGVDSTLKIQPAKLEDSAVYLCASSLGTQSVDTQYFGPGTRLTVL.

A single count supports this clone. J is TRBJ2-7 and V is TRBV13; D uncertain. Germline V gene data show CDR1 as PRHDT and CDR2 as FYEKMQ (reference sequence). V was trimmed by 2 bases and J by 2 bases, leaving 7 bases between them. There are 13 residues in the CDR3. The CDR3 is CASSLKIPYEQYF. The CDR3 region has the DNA TGTGCCAGCAGCTTAAAGATTCCCTACGAGCAGTACTTC.

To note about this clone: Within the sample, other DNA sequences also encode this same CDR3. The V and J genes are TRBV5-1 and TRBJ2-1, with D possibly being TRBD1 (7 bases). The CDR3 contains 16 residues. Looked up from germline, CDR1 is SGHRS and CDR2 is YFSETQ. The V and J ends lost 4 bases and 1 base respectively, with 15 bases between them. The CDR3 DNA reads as TGCGCCAGCAGCCGAGGAGGGGGCGGGTCCTACAATGAGCAGTTCTTC. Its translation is CASSRGGGGSYNEQFF.

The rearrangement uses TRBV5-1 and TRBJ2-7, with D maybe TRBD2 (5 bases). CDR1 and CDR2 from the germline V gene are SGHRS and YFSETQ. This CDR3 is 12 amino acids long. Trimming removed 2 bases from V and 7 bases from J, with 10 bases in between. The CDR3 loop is CASSFPTGEQYF. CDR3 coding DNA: TGCGCCAGCAGCTTTCCGACGGGAGAGCAGTACTTC.

CDR3 residues: CASSFRTGGVTGELFF. The CDR3 coding sequence is TGCGCCAGCAGCTTTCGGACAGGGGGCGTCACCGGGGAGCTGTTTTTT. The chain combines TRBV5-1 with TRBJ2-2; 11 bases line up with TRBD1. CDR1 SGHRS and CDR2 YFSETQ come from the germline V gene. This CDR3 region has 16 residues. The V and J ends lost 2 bases and 4 bases, in that order; junction bases with no gene match: 4.

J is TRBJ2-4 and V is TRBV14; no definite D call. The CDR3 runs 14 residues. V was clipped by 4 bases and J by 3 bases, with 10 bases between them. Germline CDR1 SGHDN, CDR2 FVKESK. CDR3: CASSPDPSKNIQYF. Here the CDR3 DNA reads TGTGCCAGCAGCCCAGATCCGAGCAAAAACATTCAGTACTTC. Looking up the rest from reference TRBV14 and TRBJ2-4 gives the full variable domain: EAGVTQFPSHSVIEKGQTVTLRCDPISGHDNLYWYRRVMGKEIKFLLHFVKESKQDESGMPNNRFLAERTGGTYSTLKVQPAELEDSGVYFCASSPDPSKNIQYFGAGTRLSVL.

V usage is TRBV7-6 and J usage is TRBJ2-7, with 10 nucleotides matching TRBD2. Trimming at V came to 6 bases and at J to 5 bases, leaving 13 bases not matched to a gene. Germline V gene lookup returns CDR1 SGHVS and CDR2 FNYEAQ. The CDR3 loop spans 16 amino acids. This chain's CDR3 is CASRPRLAGGRNEQYF. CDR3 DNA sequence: TGTGCCAGCAGACCCAGATTAGCGGGAGGAAGGAACGAGCAGTACTTC.

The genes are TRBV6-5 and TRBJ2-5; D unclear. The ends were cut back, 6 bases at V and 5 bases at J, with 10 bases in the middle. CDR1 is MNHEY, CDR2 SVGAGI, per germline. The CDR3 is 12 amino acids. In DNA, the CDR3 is TGTGCCAGCAGCACCGGGCCCGAGACCCAGTACTTC. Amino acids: CASSTGPETQYF.

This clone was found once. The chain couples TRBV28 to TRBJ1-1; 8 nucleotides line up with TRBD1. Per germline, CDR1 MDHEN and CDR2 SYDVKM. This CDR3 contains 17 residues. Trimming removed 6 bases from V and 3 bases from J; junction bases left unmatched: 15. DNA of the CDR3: TGTGCCAGCAGCCGCCCTCCTTCCGGGACAGGACACACTGAAGCTTTCTTT. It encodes CASSRPPSGTGHTEAFF.

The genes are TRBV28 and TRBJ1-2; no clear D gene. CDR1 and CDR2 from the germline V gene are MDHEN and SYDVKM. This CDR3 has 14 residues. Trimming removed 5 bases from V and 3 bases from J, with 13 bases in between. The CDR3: CASSPAFGYYGYTF. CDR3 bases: TGTGCCAGCAGTCCGGCGTTTGGGTACTATGGCTACACCTTC.

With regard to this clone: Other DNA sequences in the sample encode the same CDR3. The CDR3 DNA sequence: TGTGCCAGCAGTTTTAAGGGGGTCGGCAATCAGCCCCAGCATTTT. It codes for CASSFKGVGNQPQHF. This chain connects TRBV28 to TRBJ1-5, with TRBD1 as a possible D gene (6 bases). Germline V CDR1 and CDR2: MDHEN, SYDVKM. V gave up 3 bases and J gave up 2 bases, with 11 bases separating them. The CDR3 consists of 15 residues.

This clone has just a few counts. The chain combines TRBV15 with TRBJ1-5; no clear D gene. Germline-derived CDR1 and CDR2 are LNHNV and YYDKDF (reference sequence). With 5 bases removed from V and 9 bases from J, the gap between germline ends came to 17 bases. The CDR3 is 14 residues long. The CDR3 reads CATSYDGSPRPQHF. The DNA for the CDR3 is TGTGCCACCAGCTACGACGGTAGCCCACGGCCCCAGCATTTT.

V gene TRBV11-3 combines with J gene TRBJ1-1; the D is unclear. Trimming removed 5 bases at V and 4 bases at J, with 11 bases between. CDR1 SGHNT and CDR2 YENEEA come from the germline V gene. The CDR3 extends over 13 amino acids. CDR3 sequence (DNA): TGTGCCAGCAGCCAAGCGTGGGGCACTGAAGCTTTCTTT. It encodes CASSQAWGTEAFF.